This TCR beta chain was documented in a study of T cell responses to AZD1222 COVID-19 vaccine. The method was immunoSEQ multiplex PCR; TCRdb's version includes in-frame clones alone and lacks a portion of them. This sample has about 140,000 clones, with just under 95% found just once. Trimming took off 0 bases at V and 3 bases at J, with 9 bases between the two ends. The CDR3 has 15 amino acids. Germline CDR1 SGHRS, CDR2 YFSETQ. Points from the study as a whole: No day 14 peak samples; only post-peak repertoires were characterized.

To note about this clone: Antigen: not known.

This chain joins TRBV5-1 and TRBJ1-4; D may be TRBD1 (5 bases). The sample here was peripheral blood, taken on day 0 of AZD1222 vaccination. The origin of this receptor is an adult in good health. CDR3 nucleotide sequence: TGCGCCAGCAGCTTGGGTGGGGCCTCTAATGAAAAACTGTTTTTT. Residues: CASSLGGASNEKLFF. Together with reference TRBV5-1 and TRBJ1-4, the CDR3 gives the full variable domain: KAGVTQTPRYLIKTRGQQVTLSCSPISGHRSVSWYQQTPGQGLQFLFEYFSETQRNKGNFPGRFSGRQFSNSRSEMNVSTLELGDSALYLCASSLGGASNEKLFFGSGTQLSVL.